This T cell receptor (beta chain) derives from a study of molecular identifiers for immune sequencing clone quantification. This clonotype was found many times. The authors built bulk TCR libraries by previously described methods with listed TCR primers. MiXCR was run by TCRdb on the PCR reads, yielding one entry per CDR3 protein. The sample includes about 68,000 distinct CDR3 sequences, 18% of them seen just once. The V gene's germline CDR1 is LGHDT and CDR2 YNNKEL (reference sequence). V was pared by 7 bases and J by 6 bases, with 27 bases between. The length of the CDR3 is 17 residues. The sequenced sample consisted of naive CD8+ T cells from blood, with Jurkat cell RNA spiked in. Subset in this sample: FACS-sorted CD8+CD4-CCR7+CD45RA+ naive T cells. The receptor's source is a human donor in good health. Some libraries in this study had Jurkat cell RNA spiked in. The chain is built from TRBV3-1 and TRBJ1-1; possible D gene TRBD1, 5 bases. The chain's CDR3 is CASNQLGPPISRSEAFF. CDR3 coding DNA: TGTGCCAGCAATCAACTGGGACCCCCGATTTCTAGGTCTGAAGCTTTCTTT.